This TCR beta chain was retrieved from a study of Tregs in tolerant kidney transplant recipients (dated by TCRdb to between 2018 and 2021). Some background on the complete study: The study used TCRbeta sequencing to identify donor-specific regulatory T cells before combined kidney and bone marrow transplantation, then tracked those cells after transplant.

Points the paper makes about the study in general: For some patients the PCR primers changed over time, which made it impossible to compare the samples from those patients at the nucleotide level. Biological reproducibility was not examined directly, but technical replication error appeared to be minimal. The study was limited by small patient numbers, and the findings need validation in larger populations and under other immunosuppression protocols. In tolerant patients, the expansion of donor-specific Tregs was greater than global Treg expansion, suggesting that the expansion was antigen-driven rather than nonspecific. Expanding Tregs with activated donor B cells appeared to identify the most biologically relevant and donor-specific TCRbeta repertoire.

Points on this clone: No antigen is known for it. The CDR3 extends 3 residues past the end of the read, so its final part is completed from the germline J gene.

The label giving this sample's time point can be read as: 6 months after combined kidney and bone marrow transplant. The transplants used related donors along with nonmyeloablative bone marrow transplantation, and in the human trials mixed chimerism was transient. Thawed PBMCs were FACS-sorted into unstimulated Tregs (CD4+CD25+CD127-), CD4+ non-Tregs (CD4+CD25-), CD4 cells and CD8 cells. Patients were several combined kidney and bone marrow transplant recipients from the ITN036ST trial, and only these trial subjects had samples available. Healthy control blood was processed to PBMCs by Ficoll density gradient and cryopreserved, and patient PBMCs were collected before and after transplant. For TCRbeta CDR3 sequencing, genomic DNA was extracted from sorted cells using the QIAGEN DNeasy Blood and Tissue Kit. High-throughput TCRbeta CDR3 sequencing was carried out commercially through immunoSEQ, with PCR amplification with bias correction and internal controls included. The authors' pipeline ran thus. A unique productive TCRbeta sequence was defined by the CDR3 nucleotide sequence when primers matched, and otherwise by the CDR3 amino acid sequence together with the Vbeta and Jbeta genes. To correct for sorting error, sequences found in more than one sorted population at a frequency ratio of 2:1 or less were discarded, and the remaining shared sequences were assigned to the population with the higher frequency. Sequences were defined as donor-reactive when expanded at least 5-fold in CFSE-low cells versus unstimulated cells and present at a frequency of at least 0.01% in CFSE-low cells. Jensen-Shannon divergence, calculated on the top 100 TCRbeta sequences ranked by frequency, was used to quantify repertoire divergence. For samples with multiple sequencing runs, sorting error was corrected in each run separately before the runs were combined. The table comes from immuneACCESS by way of TCRdb, which keeps in-frame sequences with V and J called. Part of the clones is missing from these tables; in studies checked, under half for an unresolved V gene and the rest for unknown reasons. The DNA was the basis for D and trimming; V, J and clone size are from that table. The table kept for this sample lists approximately 15,000 clones. About 25% of the sample rests with the top ten.

V loses 0 bases, J loses 1 base, and the germline ends lie 15 bases apart. Inclusive of the bounding cysteine and phenylalanine, the CDR3 is 16 residues long. The 39 bases shown cover part of the CDR3, and their frame starts at base 1. The germline V gene (reference sequence) supplies CDR1 DFQATT and CDR2 SNEGSKA. The chain links TRBV20-1 with TRBJ1-1; the D gene cannot be named for sure. Sequencing was performed on CD8+ T cells from blood (PBMCs), taken 6 months after the transplant. This TCR derives from a human patient who received a combined kidney and bone marrow transplant. In transplant recipients, some T cells may be of donor rather than host origin. The sequenced part of the CDR3 DNA is TGCAGTGCTAGAGATTATGAGCTCCCCCCGAACACTGAA. Its translation reads: CSARDYELPPNTE. The CDR3 as a whole reads CSARDYELPPNTEAFF.